This record covers a single T cell receptor beta chain. Its antigen is not identified. Isolation of CD4+ naive, central memory, regulatory and stem cell-like memory cells was achieved by sorting via CD45RO/CCR7/CD25/CD127/CD95/CD27. The authors obtained over 95% purity in all sorted populations. This sample stems from a study of beta chain features in type 1 diabetes. Regarding the study as a whole: Shortening that was moderate but significant affected the TCRB CDR3s of Type 1 diabetes patients in all four CD4+ subsets.

The V gene end was trimmed by 4 bases and the J gene end by 2 bases; junction bases not matched to a gene: 2. This CDR3 contains 13 residues. Germline V gene lookup returns CDR1 GTSNPN and CDR2 SVGIG (reference sequence). As every portion of the isolated RNA was reverse transcribed, the sequencing read expressed TCRB transcripts. TCRdb's table, derived via immunoSEQ multiplex PCR, lists solely in-frame clones and lacks some. Of fewer than 500,000 clones in the sample, roughly 13% were seen once. The chain employs TRBV30 and TRBJ1-3, with TRBD1 matching over 7 bases. This sequence originates from a man aged 25-40 years in good health. Sample: naive CD4+ T cells from blood. Here the CDR3 DNA reads TGTGCCTGGACTCAGGGGGCTGGAAACACCATATATTTT. It yields the protein CAWTQGAGNTIYF.